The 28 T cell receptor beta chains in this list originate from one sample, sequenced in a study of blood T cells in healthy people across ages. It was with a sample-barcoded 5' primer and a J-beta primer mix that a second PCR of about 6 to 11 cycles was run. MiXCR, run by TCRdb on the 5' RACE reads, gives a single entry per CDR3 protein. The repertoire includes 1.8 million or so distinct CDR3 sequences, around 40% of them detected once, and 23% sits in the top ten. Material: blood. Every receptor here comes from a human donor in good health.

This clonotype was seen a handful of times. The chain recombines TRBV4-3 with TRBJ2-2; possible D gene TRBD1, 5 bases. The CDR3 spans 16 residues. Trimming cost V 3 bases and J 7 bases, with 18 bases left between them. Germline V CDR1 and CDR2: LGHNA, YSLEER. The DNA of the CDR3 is TGCGCCAGCAGCCACAACAGGATCTGGGATTACGGGGAGCTGTTTTTT. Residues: CASSHNRIWDYGELFF.

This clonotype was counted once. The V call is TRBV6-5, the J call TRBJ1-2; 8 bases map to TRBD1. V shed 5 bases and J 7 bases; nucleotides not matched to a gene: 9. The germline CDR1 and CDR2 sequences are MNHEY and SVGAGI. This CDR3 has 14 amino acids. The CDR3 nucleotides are TGTGCCAGCAGTAGGGGACAGGAGGAATTTGGCTACACCTTC. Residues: CASSRGQEEFGYTF.

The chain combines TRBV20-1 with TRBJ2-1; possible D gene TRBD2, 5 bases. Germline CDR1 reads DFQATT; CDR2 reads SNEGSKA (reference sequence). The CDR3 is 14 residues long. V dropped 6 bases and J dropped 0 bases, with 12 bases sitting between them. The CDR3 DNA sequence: TGCAGTGCGGAACTAGGAGTCTCCTACAATGAGCAGTTCTTC. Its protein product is CSAELGVSYNEQFF.

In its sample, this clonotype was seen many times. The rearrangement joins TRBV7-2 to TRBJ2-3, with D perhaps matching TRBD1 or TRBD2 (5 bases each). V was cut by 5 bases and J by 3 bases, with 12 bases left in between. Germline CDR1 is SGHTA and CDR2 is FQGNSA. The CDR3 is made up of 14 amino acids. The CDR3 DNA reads TGTGCCAGCAGCCCAAAGGGACGAACAGATACGCAGTATTTT. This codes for CASSPKGRTDTQYF.

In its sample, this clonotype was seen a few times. The CDR3 bases are TGTGCCAGCAGCCGCGACAGGACAACGCAGTATTTT. This codes for CASSRDRTTQYF. The chain links TRBV12-3 or TRBV12-4 to TRBJ2-3, with TRBD1 as a possible D gene (6 bases). CDR3 length: 12 amino acids. The V and J ends lost 6 bases and 9 bases respectively, with 13 bases between them.

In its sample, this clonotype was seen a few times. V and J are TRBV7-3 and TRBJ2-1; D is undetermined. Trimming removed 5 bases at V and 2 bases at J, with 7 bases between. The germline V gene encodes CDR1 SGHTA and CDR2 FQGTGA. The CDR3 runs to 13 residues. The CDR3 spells CASSPQAYNEQFF. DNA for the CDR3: TGTGCCAGCAGCCCTCAGGCCTACAATGAGCAGTTCTTC. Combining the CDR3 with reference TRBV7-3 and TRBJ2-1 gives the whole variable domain GAGVSQTPSNKVTEKGKYVELRCDPISGHTALYWYRQSLGQGPEFLIYFQGTGAADDSGLPNDRFFAVRPEGSVSTLKIQRTERGDSAVYLCASSPQAYNEQFFGPGTRLTVL.

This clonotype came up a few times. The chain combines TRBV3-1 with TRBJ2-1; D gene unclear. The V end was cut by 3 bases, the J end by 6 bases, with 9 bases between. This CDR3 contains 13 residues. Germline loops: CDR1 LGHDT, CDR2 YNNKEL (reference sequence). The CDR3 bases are TGTGCCAGCAGCCATGCACTTCCCAATGAGCAGTTCTTC. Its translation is CASSHALPNEQFF.

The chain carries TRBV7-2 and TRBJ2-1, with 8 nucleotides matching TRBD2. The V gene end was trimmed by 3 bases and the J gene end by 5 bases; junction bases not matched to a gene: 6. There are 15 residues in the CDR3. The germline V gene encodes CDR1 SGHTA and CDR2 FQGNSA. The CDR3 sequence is CASSLFSGGHNEQFF. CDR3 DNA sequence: TGTGCCAGCAGCTTGTTCAGCGGGGGCCACAATGAGCAGTTCTTC. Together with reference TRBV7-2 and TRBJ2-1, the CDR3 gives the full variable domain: GAGVSQSPSNKVTEKGKDVELRCDPISGHTALYWYRQSLGQGLEFLIYFQGNSAPDKSGLPSDRFSAERTGGSVSTLTIQRTQQEDSAVYLCASSLFSGGHNEQFFGPGTRLTVL.

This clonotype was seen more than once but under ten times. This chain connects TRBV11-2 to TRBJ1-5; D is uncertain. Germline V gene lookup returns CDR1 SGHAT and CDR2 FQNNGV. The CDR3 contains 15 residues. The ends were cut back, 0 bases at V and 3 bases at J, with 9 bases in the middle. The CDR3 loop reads CASSLDGRHNQPQHF. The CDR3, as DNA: TGTGCCAGCAGCTTAGACGGCCGGCACAATCAGCCCCAGCATTTT.

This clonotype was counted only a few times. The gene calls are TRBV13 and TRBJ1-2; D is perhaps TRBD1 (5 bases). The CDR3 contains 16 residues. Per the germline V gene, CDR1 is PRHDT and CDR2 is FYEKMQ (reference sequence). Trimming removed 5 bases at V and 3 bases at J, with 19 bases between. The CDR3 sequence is CASSPQSETDDYGYTF. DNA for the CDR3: TGTGCCAGCAGCCCTCAATCCGAGACAGACGACTATGGCTACACCTTC.

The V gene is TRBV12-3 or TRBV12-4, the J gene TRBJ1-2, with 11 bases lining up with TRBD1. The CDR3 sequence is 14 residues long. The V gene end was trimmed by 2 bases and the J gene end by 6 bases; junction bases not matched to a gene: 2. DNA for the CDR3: TGTGCCAGCAGTTTACAGGACAGGGGGCATGGCTACACCTTC. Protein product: CASSLQDRGHGYTF.

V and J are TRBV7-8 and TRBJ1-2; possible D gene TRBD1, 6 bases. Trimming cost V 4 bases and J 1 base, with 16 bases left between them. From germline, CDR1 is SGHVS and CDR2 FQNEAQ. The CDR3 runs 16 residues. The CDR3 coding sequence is TGTGCCAGCAGCTCTAAAATAGGACAGTTTAACTATGGCTACACCTTC. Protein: CASSSKIGQFNYGYTF.

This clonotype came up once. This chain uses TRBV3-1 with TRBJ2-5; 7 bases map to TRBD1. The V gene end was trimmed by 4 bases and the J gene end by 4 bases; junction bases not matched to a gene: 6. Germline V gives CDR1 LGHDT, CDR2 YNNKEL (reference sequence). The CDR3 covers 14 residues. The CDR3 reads CASSPRDSPETQYF. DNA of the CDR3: TGTGCCAGCAGCCCCCGGGACAGCCCAGAGACCCAGTACTTC.

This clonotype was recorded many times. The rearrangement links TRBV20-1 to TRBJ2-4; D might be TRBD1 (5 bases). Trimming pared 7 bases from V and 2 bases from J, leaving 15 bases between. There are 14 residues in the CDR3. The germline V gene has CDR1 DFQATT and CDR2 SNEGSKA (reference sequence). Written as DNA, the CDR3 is TGCAGTGTTCCCGCGGCAGGGACCAAAAACATTCAGTACTTC. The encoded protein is CSVPAAGTKNIQYF.

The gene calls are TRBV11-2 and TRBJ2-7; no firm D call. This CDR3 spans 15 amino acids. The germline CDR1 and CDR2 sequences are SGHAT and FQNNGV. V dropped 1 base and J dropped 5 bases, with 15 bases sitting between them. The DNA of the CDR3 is TGTGCCAGCAGCTTAGGGCCGGGTTCCCCGGACGAGCAGTACTTC. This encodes CASSLGPGSPDEQYF.

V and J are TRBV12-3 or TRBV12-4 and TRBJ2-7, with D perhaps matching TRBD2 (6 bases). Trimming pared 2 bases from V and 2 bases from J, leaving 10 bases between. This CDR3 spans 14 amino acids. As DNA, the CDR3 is TGTGCCAGCAGTTTATATACGGGGGCCTACGAGCAGTACTTC. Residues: CASSLYTGAYEQYF.

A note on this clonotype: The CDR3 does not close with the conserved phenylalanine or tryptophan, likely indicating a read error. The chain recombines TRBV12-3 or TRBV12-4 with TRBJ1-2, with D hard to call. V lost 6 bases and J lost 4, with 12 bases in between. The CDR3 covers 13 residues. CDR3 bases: TGTGCCAGCAGCCCCGGAGTGGCCTATGGCTACACCTCC. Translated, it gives CASSPGVAYGYTS.

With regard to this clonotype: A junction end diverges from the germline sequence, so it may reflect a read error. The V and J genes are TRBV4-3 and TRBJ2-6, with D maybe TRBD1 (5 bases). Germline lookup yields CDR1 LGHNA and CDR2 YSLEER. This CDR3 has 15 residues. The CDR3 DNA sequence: TGCGCCAGCAGCCAAGCGGTCTCTGGGGCCGACGTCCTGACTTTC. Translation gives CASSQAVSGADVLTF.

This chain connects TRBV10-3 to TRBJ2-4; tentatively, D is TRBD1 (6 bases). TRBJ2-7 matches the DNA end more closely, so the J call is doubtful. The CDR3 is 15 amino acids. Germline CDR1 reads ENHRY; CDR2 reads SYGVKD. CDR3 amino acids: CAISDTGQGTCEQYF. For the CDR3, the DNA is TGTGCCATCAGTGATACCGGGCAGGGGACCTGCGAGCAGTACTTC.

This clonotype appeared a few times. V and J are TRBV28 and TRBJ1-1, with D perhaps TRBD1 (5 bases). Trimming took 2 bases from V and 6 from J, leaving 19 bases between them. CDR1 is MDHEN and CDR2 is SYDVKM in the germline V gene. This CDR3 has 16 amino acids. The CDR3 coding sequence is TGTGCCAGCAGTTTAGGGGGGTCCCTGGGAAACCCTGAAGCTTTCTTT. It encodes CASSLGGSLGNPEAFF. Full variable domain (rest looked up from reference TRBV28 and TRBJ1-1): DVKVTQSSRYLVKRTGEKVFLECVQDMDHENMFWYRQDPGLGLRLIYFSYDVKMKEKGDIPEGYSVSREKKERFSLILESASTNQTSMYLCASSLGGSLGNPEAFFGQGTRLTVV.

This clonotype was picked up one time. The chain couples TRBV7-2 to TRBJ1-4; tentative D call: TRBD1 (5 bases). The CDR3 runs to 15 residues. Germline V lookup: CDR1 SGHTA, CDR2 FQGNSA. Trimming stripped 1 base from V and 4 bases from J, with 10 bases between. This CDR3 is CASSLGGKSNEKLFF. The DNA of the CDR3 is TGTGCCAGCAGCTTAGGGGGGAAGAGTAATGAAAAACTGTTTTTT. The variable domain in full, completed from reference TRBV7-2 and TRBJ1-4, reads GAGVSQSPSNKVTEKGKDVELRCDPISGHTALYWYRQSLGQGLEFLIYFQGNSAPDKSGLPSDRFSAERTGGSVSTLTIQRTQQEDSAVYLCASSLGGKSNEKLFFGSGTQLSVL.

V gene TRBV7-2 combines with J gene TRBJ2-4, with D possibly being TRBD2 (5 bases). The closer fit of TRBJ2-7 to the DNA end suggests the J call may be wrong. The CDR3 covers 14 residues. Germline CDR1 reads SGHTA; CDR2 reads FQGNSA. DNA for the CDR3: TGTGCCAGCAGCTTAGGGACTCATTTCTACGAGCAGTACTTC. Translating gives CASSLGTHFYEQYF.

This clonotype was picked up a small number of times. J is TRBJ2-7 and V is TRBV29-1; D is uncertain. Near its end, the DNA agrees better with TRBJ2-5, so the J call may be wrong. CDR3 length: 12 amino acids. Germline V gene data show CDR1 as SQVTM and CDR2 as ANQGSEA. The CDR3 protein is CSVEQFQETQYF. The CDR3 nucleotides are TGCAGCGTTGAACAGTTCCAAGAGACCCAGTACTTC.

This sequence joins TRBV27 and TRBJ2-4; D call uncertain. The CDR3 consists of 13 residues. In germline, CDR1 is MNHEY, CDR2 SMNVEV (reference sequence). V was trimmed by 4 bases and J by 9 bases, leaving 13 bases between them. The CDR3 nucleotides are TGTGCCAGCAGTTCCTCGACACTAATCATTCAGTACTTC. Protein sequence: CASSSSTLIIQYF.

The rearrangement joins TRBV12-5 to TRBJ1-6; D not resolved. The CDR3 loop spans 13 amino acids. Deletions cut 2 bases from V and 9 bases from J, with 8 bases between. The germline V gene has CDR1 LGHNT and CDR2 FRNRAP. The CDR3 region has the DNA TGTGCTAGTGGTTTGTTTCAAGGTTCACCCCTCCACTTT. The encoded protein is CASGLFQGSPLHF.

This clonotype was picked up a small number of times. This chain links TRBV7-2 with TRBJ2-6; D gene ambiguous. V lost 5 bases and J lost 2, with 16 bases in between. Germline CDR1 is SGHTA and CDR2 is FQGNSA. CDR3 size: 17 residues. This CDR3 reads CASSPRTGVAGANVLTF. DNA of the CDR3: TGTGCCAGCAGCCCCAGGACGGGTGTTGCTGGGGCCAACGTCCTGACTTTC.

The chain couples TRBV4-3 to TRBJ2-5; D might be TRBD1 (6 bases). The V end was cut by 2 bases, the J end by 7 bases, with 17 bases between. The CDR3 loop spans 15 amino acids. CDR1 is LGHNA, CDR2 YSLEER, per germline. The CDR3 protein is CASSQLTGRPGTQYF. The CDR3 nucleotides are TGCGCCAGCAGCCAATTGACAGGCCGACCAGGGACCCAGTACTTC.

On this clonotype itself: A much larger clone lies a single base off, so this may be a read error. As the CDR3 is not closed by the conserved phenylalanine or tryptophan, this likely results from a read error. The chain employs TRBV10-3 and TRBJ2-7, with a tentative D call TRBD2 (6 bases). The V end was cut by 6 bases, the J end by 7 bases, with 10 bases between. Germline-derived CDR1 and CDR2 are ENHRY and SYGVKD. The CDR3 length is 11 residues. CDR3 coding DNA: TGTGCCATCAGCCGGGGAGGAGAGCAGTACTGC. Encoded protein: CAISRGGEQYC.